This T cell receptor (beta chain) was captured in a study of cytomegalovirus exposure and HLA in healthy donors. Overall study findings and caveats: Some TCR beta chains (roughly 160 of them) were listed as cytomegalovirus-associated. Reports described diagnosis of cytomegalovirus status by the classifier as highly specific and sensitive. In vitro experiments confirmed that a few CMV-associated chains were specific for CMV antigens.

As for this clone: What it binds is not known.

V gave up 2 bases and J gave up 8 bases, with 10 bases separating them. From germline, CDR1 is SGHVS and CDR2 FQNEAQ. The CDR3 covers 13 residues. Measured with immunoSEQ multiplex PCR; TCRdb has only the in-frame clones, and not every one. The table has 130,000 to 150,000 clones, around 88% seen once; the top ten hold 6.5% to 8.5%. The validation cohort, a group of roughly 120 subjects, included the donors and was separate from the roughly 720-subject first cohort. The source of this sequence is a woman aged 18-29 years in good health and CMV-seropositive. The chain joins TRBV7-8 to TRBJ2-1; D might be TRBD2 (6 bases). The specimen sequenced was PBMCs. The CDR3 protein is CASSLKASDEQFF. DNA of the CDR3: TGTGCCAGCAGCTTAAAAGCTAGCGATGAGCAGTTCTTC. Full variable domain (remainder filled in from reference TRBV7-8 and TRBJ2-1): GAGVSQSPRYKVAKRGQDVALRCDPISGHVSLFWYQQALGQGPEFLTYFQNEAQLDKSGLPSDRFFAERPEGSVSTLKIQRTQQEDSAVYLCASSLKASDEQFFGPGTRLTVL.